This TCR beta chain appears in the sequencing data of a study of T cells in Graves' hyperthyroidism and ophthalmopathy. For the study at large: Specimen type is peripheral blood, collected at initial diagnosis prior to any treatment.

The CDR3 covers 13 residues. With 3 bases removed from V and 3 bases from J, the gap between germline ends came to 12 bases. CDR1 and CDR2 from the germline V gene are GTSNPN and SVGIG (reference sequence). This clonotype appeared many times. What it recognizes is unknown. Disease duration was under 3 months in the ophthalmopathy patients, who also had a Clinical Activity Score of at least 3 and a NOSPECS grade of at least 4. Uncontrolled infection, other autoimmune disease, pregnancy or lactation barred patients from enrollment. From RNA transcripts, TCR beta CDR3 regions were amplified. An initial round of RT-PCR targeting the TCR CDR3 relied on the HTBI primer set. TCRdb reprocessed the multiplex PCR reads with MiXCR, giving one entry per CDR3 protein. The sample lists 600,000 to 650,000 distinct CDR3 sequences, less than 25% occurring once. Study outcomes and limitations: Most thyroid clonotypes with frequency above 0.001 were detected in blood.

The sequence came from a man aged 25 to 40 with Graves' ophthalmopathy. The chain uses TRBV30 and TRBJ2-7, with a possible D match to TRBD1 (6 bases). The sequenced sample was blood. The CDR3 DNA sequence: TGTGCCTGGAGCGTCCAGGGGAACTACGAGCAGTACTTC. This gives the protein CAWSVQGNYEQYF.